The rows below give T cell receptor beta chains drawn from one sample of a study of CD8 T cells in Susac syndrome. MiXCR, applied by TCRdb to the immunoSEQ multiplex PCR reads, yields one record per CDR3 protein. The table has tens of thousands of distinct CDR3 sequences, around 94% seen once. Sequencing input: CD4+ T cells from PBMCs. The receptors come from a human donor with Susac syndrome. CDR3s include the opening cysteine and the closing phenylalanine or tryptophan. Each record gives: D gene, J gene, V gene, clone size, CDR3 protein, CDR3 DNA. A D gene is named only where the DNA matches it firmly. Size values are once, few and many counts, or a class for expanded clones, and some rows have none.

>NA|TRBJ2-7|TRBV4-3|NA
CASSQEEGLLYEQYF
TGCGCCAGCAGCCAAGAAGAAGGATTGCTCTACGAGCAGTACTTC
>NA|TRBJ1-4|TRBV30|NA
CAWSPRGALNEKLFF
TGTGCCTGGAGTCCCAGAGGGGCCCTCAATGAAAAACTGTTTTTT
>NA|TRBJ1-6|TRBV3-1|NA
CASSSNSPLHF
TGTGCCAGCAGTAGCAATTCACCCCTCCACTTT
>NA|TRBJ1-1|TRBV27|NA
CASSLRGQGEAFF
TGTGCCAGCAGTTTGAGGGGTCAGGGGGAAGCTTTCTTT
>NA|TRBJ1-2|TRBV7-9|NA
CASSFLRGGVFGGYTF
TGTGCCAGCAGCTTTCTAAGGGGTGGGGTATTCGGCGGCTACACCTTC
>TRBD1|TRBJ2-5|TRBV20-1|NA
CSAWDRGFETQYF
TGCAGTGCGTGGGACAGGGGATTCGAGACCCAGTACTTC
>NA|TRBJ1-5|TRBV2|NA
CASSRDFSNQPQHF
TGTGCCAGCAGCAGGGACTTTAGCAATCAGCCCCAGCATTTT
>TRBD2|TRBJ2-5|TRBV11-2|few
CASSFRLAGGQETQYF
TGTGCCAGCAGCTTTCGACTAGCGGGGGGCCAAGAGACCCAGTACTTC
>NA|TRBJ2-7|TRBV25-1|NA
CASSEFQGGSYEQYF
TGTGCCAGCAGTGAATTCCAGGGGGGCTCCTACGAGCAGTACTTC
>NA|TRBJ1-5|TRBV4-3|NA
CASSQAAGGNQPQHF
TGCGCCAGCAGCCAAGCGGCAGGGGGCAATCAGCCCCAGCATTTT
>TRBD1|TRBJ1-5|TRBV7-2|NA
CASSLGMGQRQQPQHF
TGTGCCAGCAGCTTAGGTATGGGACAGAGGCAGCAGCCCCAGCATTTT
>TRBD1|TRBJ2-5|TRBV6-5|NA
CASSTWDRGQETQYF
TGTGCCAGCAGTACCTGGGACAGGGGGCAAGAGACCCAGTACTTC
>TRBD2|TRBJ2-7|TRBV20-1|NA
CSARDRSSGGITYEQYF
TGCAGTGCTAGAGATCGCTCTAGCGGGGGGATCACCTACGAGCAGTACTTC
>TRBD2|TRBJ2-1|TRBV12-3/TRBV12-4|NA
CASGFLGRGAYNEQFF
TGTGCCAGCGGATTCCTGGGGCGGGGGGCTTACAATGAGCAGTTCTTC
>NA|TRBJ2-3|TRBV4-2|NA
CASSHTYTDTQYF
TGTGCCAGCAGCCACACCTATACAGATACGCAGTATTTT
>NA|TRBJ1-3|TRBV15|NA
CATSYAGSGNTIYF
TGTGCCACCAGTTATGCAGGCTCTGGAAACACCATATATTTT
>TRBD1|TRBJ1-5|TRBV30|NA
CAWSVYDRGNQPQHF
TGTGCCTGGAGTGTATATGACAGGGGGAATCAGCCCCAGCATTTT
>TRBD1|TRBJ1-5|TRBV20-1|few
CSADRGNQPQHF
TGCAGTGCTGACAGGGGAAATCAGCCCCAGCATTTT
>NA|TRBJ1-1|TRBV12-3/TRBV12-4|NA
CASIFLRGVGPTLNTEAFF
TGTGCCAGCATATTCCTCCGAGGGGTAGGGCCTACTTTGAACACTGAAGCTTTCTTT
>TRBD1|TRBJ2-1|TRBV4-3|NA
CASSQDYRGEYEQFF
TGCGCCAGCAGCCAAGATTACAGGGGTGAATATGAGCAGTTCTTC
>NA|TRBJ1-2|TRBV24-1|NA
CATSDPQGRYGYTF
TGTGCCACCAGTGATCCGCAGGGGAGGTATGGCTACACCTTC
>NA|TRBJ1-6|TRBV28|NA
CASSSDRSSYNSPLHF
TGTGCCAGCAGTTCTGACCGGAGCTCCTATAATTCACCCCTCCACTTT
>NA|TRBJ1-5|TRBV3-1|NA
CASSQHSNQPQHF
TGTGCCAGCAGCCAACATAGCAATCAGCCCCAGCATTTT
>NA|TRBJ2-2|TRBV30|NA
CAWSVLEFGELFF
TGTGCCTGGAGTGTTCTCGAGTTCGGGGAGCTGTTTTTT
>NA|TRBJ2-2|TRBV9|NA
CASSVAPGKGSGELFF
TGTGCCAGCAGCGTAGCTCCAGGGAAGGGATCCGGGGAGCTGTTTTTT
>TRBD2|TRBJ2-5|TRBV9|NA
CASSVKASGGQETQYF
TGTGCCAGCAGCGTAAAGGCGAGCGGGGGGCAAGAGACCCAGTACTTC
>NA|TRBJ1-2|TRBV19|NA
CASSRTAYGYTF
TGTGCCAGTAGCCGGACAGCGTATGGCTACACCTTC
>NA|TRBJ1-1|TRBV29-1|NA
CSVVSSDTEAFF
TGCAGCGTCGTGAGTTCTGACACTGAAGCTTTCTTT